This T cell receptor (beta chain) was observed in a study of patients with pleural tuberculosis. Using its own MiXCR run on the reads, TCRdb lists one record per CDR3 protein. The table shows roughly 27,000 distinct CDR3 sequences, with 15% to 20% occurring only once. Germline loops: CDR1 KGHDR, CDR2 SFDVKD. This CDR3 region has 16 residues. V lost 1 base and J lost 3; bases outside the gene matches: 4. This clonotype showed up many times. The sequenced sample was peripheral blood. The rearrangement joins TRBV24-1 to TRBJ2-2; 7 bases align to TRBD1. This clonotype was obtained from a human donor with pleural tuberculosis. The CDR3 bases are TGTGCCACCAGTGATTTAAGGCAGGGGGACACCGGGGAGCTGTTTTTT. This codes for CATSDLRQGDTGELFF.